This TCR beta chain was documented in a study of a mutant IDH1 vaccine in newly diagnosed glioma. Sequenced by immunoSEQ multiplex PCR; TCRdb stores in-frame clones only, minus some. The sample carries tens of thousands of clones, 90% to 95% recorded once. The CDR3 sequence is 13 residues long. Germline V gives CDR1 LNHDA, CDR2 SQIVND (reference sequence). Trimming took off 3 bases at V and 1 base at J, with 6 bases between the two ends. Notes on this clone: What it binds is not known.

Regarding time point: week 5, during vaccination. Every single dose of the vaccine, 300 ug of mutant IDH1 20-mer peptide, came with topical imiquimod. The source of this sequence is a woman aged 50 to 65 with glioma. Material: PBMCs, obtained from a glioma patient whose treatment included an IDH1 peptide vaccine. The rearrangement links TRBV19 to TRBJ1-1, with D possibly matching TRBD1 (5 bases). CDR3 loop: CASSMQGNTEAFF. The CDR3 nucleotides read TGTGCCAGTAGTATGCAGGGGAACACTGAAGCTTTCTTT.